Here is one TCR beta chain with its context. What this receptor recognizes is not known. Qualities for individual bases were not recorded, and no much larger clone is one base off. Participants in the prospective study were enrolled through a virtual design, were aged about 18 to 100 years, and lived in 24 United States geographic areas. In the prospective study, cohorts were assigned on the basis of participant-reported clinical history obtained from a screening survey and a study questionnaire. For ImmuneRACE Cohort 3, a participant was defined as recovered based on two consecutive negative NP/OP PCR tests, clearance by a healthcare professional, or resolution of symptoms. Each participant in the prospective study had whole blood, serum and a nasopharyngeal or oropharyngeal swab collected by mobile phlebotomists. Over a roughly two-month period, participants in the prospective study had the option of providing additional blood draws and questionnaires. Prospective study blood samples were shipped either frozen or at room temperature before DNA extraction.

V loses 4 bases, J loses 6 bases, and the germline ends lie 13 bases apart. In the germline V gene, CDR1 corresponds to SNHLY and CDR2 to FYNNEI. The CDR3 runs 14 amino acids, cysteine and phenylalanine included. Solely the CDR3 DNA is kept, with 42 bases framed from the first base. The data are from a study of blood T cell repertoires in COVID-19 (dated by TCRdb to between 2020 and 2021). For context, the study as a whole: The collaborator samples originated in the United States, Italy and Spain and spanned the acute and convalescent phases of COVID-19. The prospective study material was composed of cDNA or gDNA derived from T cells, B-cell-depleted T cells, or PBMCs. Samples came from the ongoing ImmuneRACE study (first 160 participants) plus 1,254 subjects from 6 global collaborators. The repertoires were made available in a free public database intended to serve as a resource for research on the immune response to SARS-CoV-2. The dataset comprised deeply sampled blood TCRbeta repertoires from subjects exposed to, actively infected with, or recovered from COVID-19. Where available, HLA class I and class II types were obtained from metadata supplied by the sample provider rather than from assay-based typing. A de-identified subject ID, COVID-19 status, age in years and sex were almost always included in the sample metadata. The study at large found these results: Clinical and demographic metadata were provided uncurated, with the amount varying by source and participant.

TCRbeta CDR3 regions were amplified from genomic DNA by means of the immunoSEQ Assay, a bias-controlled multiplex PCR. The paper's processing steps were these. Nucleated cell counts per sample were estimated from amplification of reference gene primers within the assay. To quantify the absolute abundance of each unique TCRbeta CDR3 rearrangement, sequence reads were collapsed and filtered. For each sample, productive Simpson clonality was calculated by taking the square root of Simpson's diversity index across productive rearrangements. Drawn from immuneACCESS, this table holds only the in-frame rearrangements with V and J called that TCRdb kept. Clones are partly lost; checked studies trace under half to an unresolved V gene and leave the rest unexplained. From that table come the V and J calls and clone size; the DNA was used to work out D and trimming. The sample table shows approximately 300,000 clones, and roughly 85% are seen once. Approximately 4% of the sample comes from the top ten.

The source material was PBMCs or T cells enriched from blood (not recorded which). The V gene is TRBV2 and the J gene is TRBJ2-1; the D gene assignment is ambiguous. This TCR was recovered from a woman aged 25 to 39 who had recovered from COVID-19. This receptor has the CDR3 CASSVPRSPNEQFF. The base sequence is TGTGCCAGCAGTGTCCCTAGGAGCCCCAATGAGCAGTTCTTC.